The 6 T cell receptor beta chains given below trace back to one sample, sequenced in a study of identical twins. TCRdb redid the calling of the 5' RACE reads with MiXCR, one entry per CDR3 protein. This sample yields about 530,000 distinct CDR3 sequences, of which roughly 15% are seen a single time; roughly 0.42% belongs to the top ten. In addition, the sample was reused for a study of yellow fever vaccine responses in identical twins.

Sequencing was carried out using CD4+ T cells sorted from blood. Every receptor here comes from a woman between 18 and 29 years old in good health.

There are many counts of this clonotype. This chain joins TRBV7-9 and TRBJ2-3, with 10 positions matching TRBD2. V shed 5 bases, J shed 2 bases, and the junction held 7 bases outside the gene matches. There are 16 residues in the CDR3. The germline V gene has CDR1 SEHNR and CDR2 FQNEAQ (reference sequence). The CDR3 sequence: CASSSGTSVNTDTQYF. CDR3 bases: TGTGCCAGCAGCAGCGGGACTAGCGTTAACACAGATACGCAGTATTTT.

This clonotype was picked up a small number of times. The V and J genes are TRBV2 and TRBJ2-3; 11 bases map to TRBD2. CDR3 length: 18 residues. V trimming: 7 bases; J trimming: 0 bases; junction bases outside the gene matches: 12. Germline CDR1 SNHLY, CDR2 FYNNEI. CDR3 region: CASTKEVAGGPSTDTQYF. The DNA for the CDR3 is TGTGCCAGCACCAAAGAGGTAGCGGGAGGGCCGAGCACAGATACGCAGTATTTT. The complete variable domain, with remaining parts taken from reference TRBV2 and TRBJ2-3, reads EPEVTQTPSHQVTQMGQEVILRCVPISNHLYFYWYRQILGQKVEFLVSFYNNEISEKSEIFDDQFSVERPDGSNFTLKIRSTKLEDSAMYFCASTKEVAGGPSTDTQYFGPGTRLTVL.

This clonotype appeared a few times. CDR3: CASTGQGGNSPLHF. The CDR3 nucleotides are TGTGCCAGCACGGGACAGGGAGGGAATTCACCCCTCCACTTT. V usage is TRBV12-3 or TRBV12-4 and J usage is TRBJ1-6; 9 nucleotides match TRBD1. V lost 7 bases and J lost 7; bases outside the gene matches: 5. The CDR3 has 14 amino acids.

This clonotype has just a few counts. V and J are TRBV12-3 or TRBV12-4 and TRBJ1-4, with D possibly matching TRBD1 (6 bases). This CDR3 is 16 amino acids long. With 2 bases removed from V and 0 bases from J, the gap between germline ends came to 10 bases. The CDR3 DNA is TGTGCCAGCAGTTTAAGGGGGGCCCCAACTAATGAAAAACTGTTTTTT. It encodes CASSLRGAPTNEKLFF.

This clonotype occurred a few times. The V call is TRBV5-1, the J call TRBJ1-1; 8 bases match TRBD1. The V and J ends lost 4 bases and 1 base, in that order; junction bases with no gene match: 3. The germline V gene encodes CDR1 SGHRS and CDR2 YFSETQ. The CDR3 totals 14 residues. CDR3 nucleotides: TGCGCCAGCAGCAGGACAGGGTGGAACACTGAAGCTTTCTTT. Protein sequence: CASSRTGWNTEAFF.

This clonotype was found a few times. The J gene is TRBJ1-2, the V gene TRBV29-1; D is undetermined. CDR3 size: 9 residues. Trimming stripped 5 bases from V and 7 bases from J, with 5 bases between. The V gene's germline CDR1 is SQVTM and CDR2 ANQGSEA. The CDR3 is CSVLPGYTF. The CDR3 nucleotides read TGCAGCGTTCTCCCTGGCTACACCTTC.